These T cell receptor beta chains were read from a single sample in a study of regulatory T cells in long-lasting Graves disease. One entry per CDR3 protein, called by TCRdb with MiXCR from the multiplex PCR reads. The sample lists 360,000 or so distinct CDR3 sequences; around 16% were seen once. These data also featured in a second study, about T cells in Graves' hyperthyroidism and ophthalmopathy.

This specimen consisted of peripheral blood mononuclear cells (PBMCs), obtained at new diagnosis, from a patient treated with antithyroid drugs. Receptor source: a woman younger than 35 with Graves disease. Both conserved end residues are part of each CDR3. Each record gives: J gene, CDR3 length, V gene, clone size, D gene, CDR3 protein, CDR3 DNA. A D gene is named only where the DNA matches it firmly. Where a row states a size, it is once, few, many or the class of an expanded clone; other rows omit it.

J: TRBJ2-7
length: 14
V: TRBV19
size: few
D: TRBD2
CDR3: CASSSGLALYEQYF
DNA: TGTGCCAGTAGTAGCGGACTAGCGTTGTACGAGCAGTACTTC

J: TRBJ2-7
length: 13
V: TRBV28
size: many
D: .
CDR3: CASSPGPNYEQYF
DNA: TGTGCCAGCAGTCCTGGACCCAACTACGAGCAGTACTTC

J: TRBJ2-1
length: 15
V: TRBV6-1
size: many
D: TRBD1
CDR3: CASRPRDRAYNEQFF
DNA: TGTGCCAGCAGACCCCGGGACAGGGCTTACAATGAGCAGTTCTTC

J: TRBJ2-1
length: 15
V: TRBV30
size: many
D: .
CDR3: CAWSVGMGFVNEQFF
DNA: TGTGCCTGGAGTGTAGGGATGGGATTCGTCAATGAGCAGTTCTTC

J: TRBJ1-5
length: 18
V: TRBV28
size: few
D: .
CDR3: CASSEVGGGISSNQPQHF
DNA: TGTGCCAGCAGTGAGGTAGGGGGGGGGATCAGTAGCAATCAGCCCCAGCATTTT

J: TRBJ2-3
length: 14
V: TRBV29-1
size: many
D: TRBD2
CDR3: CSGFLAGVTDTQYF
DNA: TGCAGCGGATTCCTAGCGGGGGTGACAGATACGCAGTATTTT

J: TRBJ1-1
length: 14
V: TRBV14
size: .
D: TRBD1
CDR3: CAGSQDARGREAFF
DNA: TGTGCCGGCAGCCAAGATGCCAGGGGGAGGGAAGCTTTCTTT

J: TRBJ2-2
length: 13
V: TRBV28
size: .
D: .
CDR3: CASTGFATGELFF
DNA: TGTGCCAGCACAGGGTTTGCCACCGGGGAGCTGTTTTTT

J: TRBJ1-5
length: 14
V: TRBV12-3/TRBV12-4
size: few
D: TRBD1
CDR3: CASKPTGGNQPQHF
DNA: TGTGCCAGCAAACCCACAGGGGGCAATCAGCCCCAGCATTTT

J: TRBJ2-7
length: 12
V: TRBV30
size: many
D: TRBD2
CDR3: CAWSGGSYEQYF
DNA: TGTGCCTGGAGTGGCGGGAGTTACGAGCAGTACTTC

J: TRBJ2-7
length: 14
V: TRBV27
size: many
D: .
CDR3: CASSIQGLPYEQYF
DNA: TGTGCCAGCAGTATACAGGGTCTGCCCTACGAGCAGTACTTC

J: TRBJ2-1
length: 12
V: TRBV3-1
size: few
D: .
CDR3: CASSQEGWEQFF
DNA: TGTGCCAGCAGCCAAGAGGGGTGGGAGCAGTTCTTC

J: TRBJ1-1
length: 14
V: TRBV2
size: many
D: .
CDR3: CASSGPSTNTEAFF
DNA: TGTGCCAGCAGTGGCCCCAGTACCAACACTGAAGCTTTCTTT

J: TRBJ2-7
length: 14
V: TRBV11-2
size: many
D: .
CDR3: CASSSPGLSYEQYF
DNA: TGTGCCAGCAGCTCTCCGGGTCTGAGTTACGAGCAGTACTTC

J: TRBJ2-3
length: 15
V: TRBV20-1
size: .
D: TRBD1
CDR3: CSARPRQGLTDTQYF
DNA: TGCAGTGCTAGACCCCGACAGGGCCTCACAGATACGCAGTATTTT